Detailed here is one T cell receptor (beta chain). TCRdb recomputed calls from the RACE reads with MiXCR, one row per CDR3 protein. This sample yields 150,000 to 200,000 distinct CDR3 sequences, of which about 14% are seen a single time; about 1.7% belongs to the top ten. This sample was included in a study of human T cells and chemical hapten exposure. The time point denotes: patch test 1, 2 weeks after DPC sensitization. This sample's treatment: therapeutic diphenylcyclopropenone sensitization with weekly scalp DPC. Specimen: whole blood, collected in connection with sensitization to the hapten diphenylcyclopropenone (DPC). The TCR sequence derives from a woman under 40 with alopecia areata. Some clones in this sample may be carry-over from other donors' samples.

The CDR3 spells CSARGGGTGRNEQFF. In nucleotides, the CDR3 is TGCAGTGCTAGAGGGGGAGGGACAGGGAGGAATGAGCAGTTCTTC. The V call is TRBV20-1, the J call TRBJ2-1; 9 bases fit TRBD1. The CDR3 length is 15 residues. Germline CDR1 is DFQATT and CDR2 is SNEGSKA (reference sequence). Trimming at V came to 1 base and at J to 7 bases, leaving 8 bases not matched to a gene.